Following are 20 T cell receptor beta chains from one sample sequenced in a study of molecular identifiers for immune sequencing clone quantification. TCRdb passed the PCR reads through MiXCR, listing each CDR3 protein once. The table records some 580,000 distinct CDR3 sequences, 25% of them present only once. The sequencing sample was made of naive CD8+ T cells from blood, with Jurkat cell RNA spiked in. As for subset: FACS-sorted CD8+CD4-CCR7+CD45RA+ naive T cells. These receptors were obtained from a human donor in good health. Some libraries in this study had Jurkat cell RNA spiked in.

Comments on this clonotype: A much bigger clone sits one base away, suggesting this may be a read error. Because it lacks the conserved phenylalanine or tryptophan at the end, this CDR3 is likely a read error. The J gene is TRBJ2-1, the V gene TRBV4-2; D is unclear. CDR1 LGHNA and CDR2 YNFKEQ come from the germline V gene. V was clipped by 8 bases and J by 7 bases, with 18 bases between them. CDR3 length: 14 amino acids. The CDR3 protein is CASGAGLNYNEQFL. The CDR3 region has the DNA TGTGCCAGCGGAGCCGGGCTAAACTATAATGAGCAGTTCCTC.

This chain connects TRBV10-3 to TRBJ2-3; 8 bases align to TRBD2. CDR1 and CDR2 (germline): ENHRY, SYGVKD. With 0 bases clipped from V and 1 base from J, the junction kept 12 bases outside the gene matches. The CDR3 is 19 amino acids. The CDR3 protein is CAISESIGVLAGRTDTQYF. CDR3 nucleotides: TGTGCCATCAGTGAGTCGATTGGCGTTTTAGCGGGACGCACAGATACGCAGTATTTT.

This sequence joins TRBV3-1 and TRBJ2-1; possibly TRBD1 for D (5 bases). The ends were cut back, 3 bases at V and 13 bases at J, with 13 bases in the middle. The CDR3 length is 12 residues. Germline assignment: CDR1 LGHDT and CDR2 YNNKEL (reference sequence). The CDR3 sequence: CASSQAGHQQFF. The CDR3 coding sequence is TGTGCCAGCAGCCAGGCCGGACACCAACAGTTCTTC.

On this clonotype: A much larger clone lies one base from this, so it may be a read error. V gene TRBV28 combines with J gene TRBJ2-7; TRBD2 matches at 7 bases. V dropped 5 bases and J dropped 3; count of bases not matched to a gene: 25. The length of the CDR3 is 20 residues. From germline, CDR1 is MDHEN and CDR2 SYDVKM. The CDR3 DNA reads TGTGCCAGCAGTACTCAAACTAGCGCAACATACATCCGTTTGAGCTACGAGCAGTACTTC. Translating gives CASSTQTSATYIRLSYEQYF.

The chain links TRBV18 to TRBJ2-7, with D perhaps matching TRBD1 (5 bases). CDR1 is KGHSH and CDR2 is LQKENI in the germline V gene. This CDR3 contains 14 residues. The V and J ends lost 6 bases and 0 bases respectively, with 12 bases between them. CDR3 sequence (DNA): TGTGCCAGCTCCTCACCCGACAGCTCCTACGAGCAGTACTTC. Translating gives CASSSPDSSYEQYF.

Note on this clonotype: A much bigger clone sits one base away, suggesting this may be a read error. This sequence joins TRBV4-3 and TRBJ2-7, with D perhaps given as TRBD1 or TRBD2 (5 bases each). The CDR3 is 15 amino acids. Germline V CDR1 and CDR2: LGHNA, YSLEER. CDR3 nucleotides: TGCGCCAGCGGCCAAGGGCAGGGAGCCCCCTACGAGCAGTACTTC. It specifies CASGQGQGAPYEQYF.

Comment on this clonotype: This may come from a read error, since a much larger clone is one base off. The CDR3 protein is CASSAGGFNERYF. DNA for the CDR3: TGTGCCAGCAGTGCTGGGGGCTTCAACGAGCGGTACTTC. The rearrangement joins TRBV25-1 to TRBJ2-7, with D possibly matching TRBD1 (6 bases). The germline V gene has CDR1 MGHDK and CDR2 SYGVNS. The CDR3 is 13 amino acids.

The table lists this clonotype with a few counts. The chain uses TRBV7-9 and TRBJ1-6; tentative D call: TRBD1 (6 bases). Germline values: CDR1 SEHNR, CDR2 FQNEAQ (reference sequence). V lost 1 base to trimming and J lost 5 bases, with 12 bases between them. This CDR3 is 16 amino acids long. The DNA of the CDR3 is TGTGCCAGCAGCTTAGGTGGGGGCCTAGATAATTCACCCCTCCACTTT. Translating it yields CASSLGGGLDNSPLHF.

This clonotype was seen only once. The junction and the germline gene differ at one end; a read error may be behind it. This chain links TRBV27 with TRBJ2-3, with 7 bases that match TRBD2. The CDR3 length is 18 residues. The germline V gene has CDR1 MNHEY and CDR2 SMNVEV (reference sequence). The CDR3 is CARSSRPGPSGRPAPPYF. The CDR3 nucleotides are TGTGCCCGCAGTTCCCGGCCTGGGCCTAGCGGCCGTCCAGCTCCGCCGTATTTT.

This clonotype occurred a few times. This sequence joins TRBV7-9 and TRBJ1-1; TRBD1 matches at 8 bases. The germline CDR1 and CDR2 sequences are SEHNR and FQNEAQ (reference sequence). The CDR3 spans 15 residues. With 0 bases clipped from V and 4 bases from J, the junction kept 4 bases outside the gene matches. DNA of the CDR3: TGTGCCAGCAGCTTAGCCCCGGACAGGGCCACTGAAGCTTTCTTT. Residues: CASSLAPDRATEAFF.

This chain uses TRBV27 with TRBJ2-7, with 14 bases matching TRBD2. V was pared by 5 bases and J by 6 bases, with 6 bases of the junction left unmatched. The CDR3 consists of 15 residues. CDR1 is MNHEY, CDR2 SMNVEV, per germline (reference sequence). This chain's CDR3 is CASSPGLAGGREQYF. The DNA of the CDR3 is TGTGCCAGCAGTCCTGGACTAGCGGGAGGCCGCGAGCAGTACTTC.

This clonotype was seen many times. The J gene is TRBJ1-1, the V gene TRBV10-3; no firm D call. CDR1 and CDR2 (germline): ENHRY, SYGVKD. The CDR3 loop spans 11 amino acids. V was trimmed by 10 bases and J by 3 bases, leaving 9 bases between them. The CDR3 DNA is TGTGCCACAACCGCGGACACTGAAGCTTTCTTT. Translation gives CATTADTEAFF.

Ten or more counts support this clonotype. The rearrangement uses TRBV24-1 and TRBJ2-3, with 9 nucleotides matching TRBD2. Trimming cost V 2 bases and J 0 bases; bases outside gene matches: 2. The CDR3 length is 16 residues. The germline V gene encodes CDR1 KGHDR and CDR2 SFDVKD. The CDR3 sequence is CATSDSSGDSTDTQYF. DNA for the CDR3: TGTGCCACCAGTGATTCTAGCGGGGATAGCACAGATACGCAGTATTTT.

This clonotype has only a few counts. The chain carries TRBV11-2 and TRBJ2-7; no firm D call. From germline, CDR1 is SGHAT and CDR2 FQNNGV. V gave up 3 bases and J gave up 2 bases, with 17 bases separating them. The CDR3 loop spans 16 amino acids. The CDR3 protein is CASSFAPRTTTYEQYF. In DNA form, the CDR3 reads TGTGCCAGCAGCTTCGCCCCGCGGACGACAACCTACGAGCAGTACTTC. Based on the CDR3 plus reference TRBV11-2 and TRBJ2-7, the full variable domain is EAGVAQSPRYKIIEKRQSVAFWCNPISGHATLYWYQQILGQGPKLLIQFQNNGVVDDSQLPKDRFSAERLKGVDSTLKIQPAKLEDSAVYLCASSFAPRTTTYEQYFGPGTRLTVT.

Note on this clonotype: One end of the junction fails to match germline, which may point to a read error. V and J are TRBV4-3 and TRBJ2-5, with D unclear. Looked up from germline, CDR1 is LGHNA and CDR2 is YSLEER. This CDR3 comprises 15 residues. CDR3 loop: CASSQVKGVGEPQYF. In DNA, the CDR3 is TGCGCCAGCAGCCAAGTCAAGGGTGTCGGAGAGCCCCAGTACTTC.

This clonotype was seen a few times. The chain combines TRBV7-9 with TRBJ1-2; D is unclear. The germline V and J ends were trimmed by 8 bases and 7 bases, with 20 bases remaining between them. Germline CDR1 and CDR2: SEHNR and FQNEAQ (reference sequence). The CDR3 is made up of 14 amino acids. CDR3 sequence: CASAPNDGIPGYTF. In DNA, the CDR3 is TGTGCCAGCGCCCCCAACGACGGGATTCCTGGCTACACCTTC.

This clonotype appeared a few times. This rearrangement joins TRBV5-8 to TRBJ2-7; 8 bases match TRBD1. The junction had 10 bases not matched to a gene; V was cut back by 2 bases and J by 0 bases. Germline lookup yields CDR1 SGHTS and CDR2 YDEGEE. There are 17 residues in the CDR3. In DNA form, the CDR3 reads TGTGCCAGCAGCTTCCAGTCCGGGACAGGTACCTCCTACGAGCAGTACTTC. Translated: CASSFQSGTGTSYEQYF.

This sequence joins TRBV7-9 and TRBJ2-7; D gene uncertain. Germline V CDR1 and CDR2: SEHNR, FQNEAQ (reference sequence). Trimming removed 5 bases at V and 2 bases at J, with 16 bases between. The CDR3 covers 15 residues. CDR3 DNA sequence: TGTGCCAGCAGCCCTCCGACGGGCCCCCCCTACGAGCAGTACTTC. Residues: CASSPPTGPPYEQYF.

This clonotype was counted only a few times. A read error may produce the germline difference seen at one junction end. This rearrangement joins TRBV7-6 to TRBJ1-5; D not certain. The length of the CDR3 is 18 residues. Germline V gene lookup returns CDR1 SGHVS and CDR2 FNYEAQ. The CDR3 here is CASGLVADSHYSNQPQHF. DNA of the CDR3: TGTGCCAGCGGCTTAGTAGCGGATAGCCATTATAGCAATCAGCCCCAGCATTTT.

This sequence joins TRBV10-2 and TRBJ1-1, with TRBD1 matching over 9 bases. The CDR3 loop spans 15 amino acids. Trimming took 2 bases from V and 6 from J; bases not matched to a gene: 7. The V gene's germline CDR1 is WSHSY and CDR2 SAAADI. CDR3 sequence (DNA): TGCGCCAGCAGTGAGACGGGACAGGGATCAGCTGAAGCTTTCTTT. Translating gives CASSETGQGSAEAFF.